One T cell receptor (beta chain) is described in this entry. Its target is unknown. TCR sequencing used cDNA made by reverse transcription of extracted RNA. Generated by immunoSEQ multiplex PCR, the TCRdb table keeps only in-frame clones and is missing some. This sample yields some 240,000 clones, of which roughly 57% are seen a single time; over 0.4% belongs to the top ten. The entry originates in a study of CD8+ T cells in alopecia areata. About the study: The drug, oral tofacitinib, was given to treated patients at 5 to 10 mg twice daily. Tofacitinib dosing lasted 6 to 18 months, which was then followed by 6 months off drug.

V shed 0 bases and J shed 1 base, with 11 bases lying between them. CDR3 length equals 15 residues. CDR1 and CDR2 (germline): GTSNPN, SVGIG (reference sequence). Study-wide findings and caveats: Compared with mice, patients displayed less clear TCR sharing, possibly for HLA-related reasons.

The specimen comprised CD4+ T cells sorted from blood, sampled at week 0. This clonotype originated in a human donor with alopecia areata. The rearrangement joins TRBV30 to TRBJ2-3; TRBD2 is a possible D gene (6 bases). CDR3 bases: TGTGCCTGGAGTGTAGGGACGGGGGGCACAGATACGCAGTATTTT. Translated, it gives CAWSVGTGGTDTQYF.